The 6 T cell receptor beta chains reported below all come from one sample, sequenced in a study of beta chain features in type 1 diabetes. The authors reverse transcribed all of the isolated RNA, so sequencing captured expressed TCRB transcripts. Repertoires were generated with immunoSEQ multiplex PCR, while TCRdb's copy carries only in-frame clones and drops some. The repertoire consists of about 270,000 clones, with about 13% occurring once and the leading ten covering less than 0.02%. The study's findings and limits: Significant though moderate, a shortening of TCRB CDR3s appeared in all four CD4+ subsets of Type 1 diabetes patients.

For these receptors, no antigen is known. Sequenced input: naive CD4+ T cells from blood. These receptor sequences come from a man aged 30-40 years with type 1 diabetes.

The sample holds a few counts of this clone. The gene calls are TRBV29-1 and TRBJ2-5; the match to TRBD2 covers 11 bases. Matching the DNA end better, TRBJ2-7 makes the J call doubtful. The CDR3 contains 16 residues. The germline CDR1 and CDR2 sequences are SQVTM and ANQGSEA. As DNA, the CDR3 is TGCAGCGTTCAGGGTGTGGGGACTAGCGGCTCCTACGAGCAGTACTTC. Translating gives CSVQGVGTSGSYEQYF.

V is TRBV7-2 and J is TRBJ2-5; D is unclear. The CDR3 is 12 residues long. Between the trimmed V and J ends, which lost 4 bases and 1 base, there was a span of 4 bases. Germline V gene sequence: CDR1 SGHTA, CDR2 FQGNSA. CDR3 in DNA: TGTGCCAGCAGCTCGGTCCAAGAGACCCAGTACTTC. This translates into CASSSVQETQYF. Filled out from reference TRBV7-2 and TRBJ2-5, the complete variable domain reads GAGVSQSPSNKVTEKGKDVELRCDPISGHTALYWYRQSLGQGLEFLIYFQGNSAPDKSGLPSDRFSAERTGGSVSTLTIQRTQQEDSAVYLCASSSVQETQYFGPGTRLLVL.

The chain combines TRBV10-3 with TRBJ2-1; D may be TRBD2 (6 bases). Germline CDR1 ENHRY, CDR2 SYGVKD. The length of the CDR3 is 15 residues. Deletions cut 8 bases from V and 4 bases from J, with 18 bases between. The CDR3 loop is CAISGTGAGYNEQFF. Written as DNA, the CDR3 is TGTGCCATCTCGGGTACGGGAGCAGGTTACAATGAGCAGTTCTTC.

CDR3 in amino acids: CASSLGTGTYEQYF. In DNA, the CDR3 is TGTGCCAGCAGCCTCGGGACAGGGACCTACGAGCAGTACTTC. The chain recombines TRBV4-2 with TRBJ2-7; 9 nucleotides agree with TRBD1. Unmatched junction bases numbered 3, after V lost 4 bases and J lost 2 bases. CDR3 length: 14 amino acids. Germline V gives CDR1 LGHNA, CDR2 YNFKEQ.

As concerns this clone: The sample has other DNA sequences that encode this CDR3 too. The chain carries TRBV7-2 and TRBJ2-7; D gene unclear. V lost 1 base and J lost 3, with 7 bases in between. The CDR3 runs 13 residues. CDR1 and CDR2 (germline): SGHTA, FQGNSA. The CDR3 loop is CASSLGGGYEQYF. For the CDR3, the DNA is TGTGCCAGCAGCTTAGGTGGCGGCTACGAGCAGTACTTC.

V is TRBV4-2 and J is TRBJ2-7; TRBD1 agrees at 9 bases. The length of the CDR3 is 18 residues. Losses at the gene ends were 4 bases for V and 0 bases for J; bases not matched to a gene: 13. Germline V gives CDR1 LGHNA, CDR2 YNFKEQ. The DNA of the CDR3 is TGTGCCAGCAGCCGGCCATTAAACAGGGGGCAGACCTCCTACGAGCAGTACTTC. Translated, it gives CASSRPLNRGQTSYEQYF.